A single sample gave rise to the 26 T cell receptor beta chains below, sequenced in a study of cytomegalovirus exposure and HLA in healthy donors. PCR primers comprised 60 Vbeta and 13 Jbeta primers. Data came from immunoSEQ multiplex PCR; TCRdb stores just in-frame clones and leaves some out. The repertoire has some 190,000 clones, 79% of them found once; the top ten carry 1.5% to 2%. What was sequenced was PBMCs. These receptor sequences come from a woman younger than 35 in good health and CMV-seronegative.

The chain recombines TRBV11-2 with TRBJ2-3, with 15 bases that match TRBD2. The CDR3 loop spans 18 amino acids. J gave up 0 bases and V 3 bases, and 4 bases lay outside the gene matches. CDR1 and CDR2 (germline): SGHAT, FQNNGV. The CDR3 reads CASSFGTSGRTSTDTQYF. The CDR3 nucleotides are TGTGCCAGCAGCTTCGGGACTAGCGGGAGGACTAGCACAGATACGCAGTATTTT. Full variable domain (outside the CDR3, taken from reference TRBV11-2 and TRBJ2-3): EAGVAQSPRYKIIEKRQSVAFWCNPISGHATLYWYQQILGQGPKLLIQFQNNGVVDDSQLPKDRFSAERLKGVDSTLKIQPAKLEDSAVYLCASSFGTSGRTSTDTQYFGPGTRLTVL.

The chain uses TRBV28 and TRBJ1-2, with D possibly being TRBD1 (6 bases). The CDR3 runs to 16 residues. V dropped 6 bases and J dropped 14 bases, with 31 bases sitting between them. Germline V gene lookup returns CDR1 MDHEN and CDR2 SYDVKM. DNA for the CDR3: TGTGCCAGCAGCCTAAGTGGGTCGGCCAGGGGAACACCTTGGACCTTC. It encodes CASSLSGSARGTPWTF.

This rearrangement joins TRBV19 to TRBJ1-1, with D uncertain. The CDR3 runs to 18 residues. V lost 5 bases and J 0 bases, leaving 22 bases between the germline ends. Looked up from germline, CDR1 is LNHDA and CDR2 is SQIVND (reference sequence). The CDR3 reads CASSLLNQALRLNTEAFF. The DNA of the CDR3 is TGTGCCAGTAGTCTCCTTAATCAAGCTCTCAGGCTGAACACTGAAGCTTTCTTT.

This clone came up a few times. V is TRBV28 and J is TRBJ2-7, with D possibly matching TRBD2 (6 bases). The CDR3 consists of 15 residues. Germline V gene lookup returns CDR1 MDHEN and CDR2 SYDVKM. V was shortened by 7 bases and J by 2 bases, with 18 bases between the two germline ends. CDR3 in amino acids: CASTFATGRAYEQYF. CDR3 nucleotides: TGTGCCAGCACCTTCGCTACCGGGAGAGCCTACGAGCAGTACTTC. The variable domain in full, completed from reference TRBV28 and TRBJ2-7, reads DVKVTQSSRYLVKRTGEKVFLECVQDMDHENMFWYRQDPGLGLRLIYFSYDVKMKEKGDIPEGYSVSREKKERFSLILESASTNQTSMYLCASTFATGRAYEQYFGPGTRLTVT.

The chain employs TRBV11-2 and TRBJ2-1, with D maybe TRBD2 (5 bases). Trimming cost V 1 base and J 8 bases, with 9 bases left between them. The CDR3 consists of 13 residues. The V gene's germline CDR1 is SGHAT and CDR2 FQNNGV. CDR3 in DNA: TGTGCCAGCAGCTTAGGCGTGGAGGATGAGCAGTTCTTC. Translation gives CASSLGVEDEQFF.

V is TRBV28 and J is TRBJ2-1; possible D gene TRBD1, 6 bases. With 6 bases removed from V and 9 bases from J, the gap between germline ends came to 27 bases. Germline V gives CDR1 MDHEN, CDR2 SYDVKM. The CDR3 covers 17 residues. CDR3 in amino acids: CASSIIRYRVYSGEQFF. The CDR3 DNA is TGTGCCAGCAGCATCATAAGATACAGGGTCTACTCTGGTGAGCAGTTCTTC.

The chain carries TRBV27 and TRBJ1-5, with D possibly TRBD1 on 6 matching bases. V was cut by 2 bases and J by 5 bases, with 10 bases left in between. The CDR3 covers 14 residues. In germline, CDR1 is MNHEY, CDR2 SMNVEV (reference sequence). Here the CDR3 DNA reads TGTGCCAGCAGTTTAAGGGGGGGCGATCAGCCCCAGCATTTT. It encodes CASSLRGGDQPQHF.

The V call is TRBV13, the J call TRBJ2-5; possibly TRBD2 for D (6 bases). The CDR3 is 15 residues long. V dropped 10 bases and J dropped 4 bases, with 22 bases sitting between them. Germline loops: CDR1 PRHDT, CDR2 FYEKMQ (reference sequence). The CDR3 nucleotides read TGTGCCATCAGGGAGAGACGGGCCGGGAGAGAGACCCAGTACTTC. Translating gives CAIRERRAGRETQYF.

The J gene is TRBJ2-7, the V gene TRBV7-9, with 7 bases lining up with TRBD1. The CDR3 totals 15 residues. Germline lookup yields CDR1 SEHNR and CDR2 FQNEAQ (reference sequence). After removal of 5 bases from V and 6 bases from J, the junction contained 13 bases not matched to a gene. The CDR3 loop reads CASSLLTGTPSEQYF. The CDR3 region has the DNA TGTGCCAGCAGCCTCCTGACAGGGACGCCCTCCGAGCAGTACTTC.

The chain uses TRBV25-1 and TRBJ1-5, with a possible D match to TRBD1 (5 bases). V was clipped by 5 bases and J by 4 bases, with 12 bases between them. CDR3 length: 14 residues. Germline V gene lookup returns CDR1 MGHDK and CDR2 SYGVNS. The CDR3 loop is CASSPRGGNQPQHF. Here the CDR3 DNA reads TGTGCCAGCAGTCCTCGGGGGGGGAATCAGCCCCAGCATTTT. Complete variable domain (other parts from reference TRBV25-1 and TRBJ1-5): EADIYQTPRYLVIGTGKKITLECSQTMGHDKMYWYQQDPGMELHLIHYSYGVNSTEKGDLSSESTVSRIRTEHFPLTLESARPSHTSQYLCASSPRGGNQPQHFGDGTRLSIL.

The CDR3 nucleotides are TGTGCCATCAGTGAGGGGGGGGCACAGGGGGCGCGCTCACCCCTCCACTTT. It yields the protein CAISEGGAQGARSPLHF. V and J are TRBV10-3 and TRBJ1-6; 9 bases match TRBD1. The germline CDR1 and CDR2 sequences are ENHRY and SYGVKD. The CDR3 covers 17 residues. Unmatched junction bases numbered 12, after V lost 2 bases and J lost 10 bases.

The chain links TRBV15 to TRBJ2-1; a possible D gene is TRBD2 (7 bases). This CDR3 is 17 amino acids long. Trimming removed 3 bases at V and 7 bases at J, with 22 bases between. Germline-derived CDR1 and CDR2 are LNHNV and YYDKDF (reference sequence). CDR3 nucleotide sequence: TGTGCCACCAGCAGGGCGATGGTGGGGGGGGGCCAGAATGAGCAGTTCTTC. This sequence encodes CATSRAMVGGGQNEQFF.

J is TRBJ1-6 and V is TRBV27; 8 nucleotides agree with TRBD1. J lost 7 bases, V lost 6 bases, and 8 bases had no gene match. There are 15 residues in the CDR3. CDR1 is MNHEY and CDR2 is SMNVEV in the germline V gene (reference sequence). The CDR3 loop is CASSMRTGLNSPLHF. The DNA for the CDR3 is TGTGCCAGCAGCATGCGGACAGGGCTAAATTCACCCCTCCACTTT.

The chain employs TRBV5-1 and TRBJ1-6; possible D gene TRBD1, 5 bases. V lost 1 base, J lost 7 bases, and 24 bases lay in between. CDR1 and CDR2 from the germline V gene are SGHRS and YFSETQ. The CDR3 has 19 amino acids. The CDR3 protein is CASSLLSTAEGEANSPLHF. In nucleotides, the CDR3 is TGCGCCAGCAGCTTGCTATCGACCGCAGAAGGGGAAGCGAATTCACCCCTCCACTTT.

The chain recombines TRBV5-4 with TRBJ2-1, with 7 nucleotides matching TRBD1. The CDR3 spans 19 residues. Germline V gene sequence: CDR1 SGHNT, CDR2 YYREEE (reference sequence). V was clipped by 4 bases and J by 0 bases; unmatched bases: 16. CDR3 DNA: TGTGCCAGCAGCCCCCAGGTGGGGGCACAGGGGAGCTCCTACAATGAGCAGTTCTTC. Protein: CASSPQVGAQGSSYNEQFF.

The rearrangement uses TRBV30 and TRBJ1-2, with a tentative D call TRBD1 (5 bases). Germline-derived CDR1 and CDR2 are GTSNPN and SVGIG (reference sequence). The CDR3 length is 13 residues. V was clipped by 8 bases and J by 1 base, with 14 bases between them. The CDR3 loop is CARRDSDNYGYTF. CDR3 DNA sequence: TGTGCCCGCCGGGACTCGGATAACTATGGCTACACCTTC.

The genes are TRBV5-1 and TRBJ1-1; 7 bases fit TRBD1. Per germline, CDR1 SGHRS and CDR2 YFSETQ. There are 12 residues in the CDR3. V trimming: 10 bases; J trimming: 1 base; junction bases outside the gene matches: 4. Here the CDR3 reads CASQGKNTEAFF. DNA for the CDR3: TGCGCCTCACAGGGGAAGAACACTGAAGCTTTCTTT.

In this sample, this clone turned up a few times. The gene calls are TRBV5-6 and TRBJ2-7, with TRBD1 as a possible D gene (5 bases). Trimming cost V 4 bases and J 6 bases, with 11 bases left between them. The CDR3 covers 12 residues. Per the germline V gene, CDR1 is SGHDT and CDR2 is YYEEEE. The CDR3 is CASSALGPEQYF. As DNA, the CDR3 is TGTGCCAGCAGCGCGCTGGGGCCCGAGCAGTACTTC.

The genes are TRBV6-6 and TRBJ1-5, with 7 bases fitting TRBD1. Germline CDR1 is MNHNY and CDR2 is SVGAGI (reference sequence). This CDR3 has 14 amino acids. V gave up 3 bases and J gave up 4 bases; unmatched junction bases: 3. The CDR3 DNA reads as TGTGCCAGCAGTTATGGGGACAGTAATCAGCCCCAGCATTTT. Protein sequence: CASSYGDSNQPQHF.

The chain has TRBV27 and TRBJ2-3; D not resolved. The germline V gene encodes CDR1 MNHEY and CDR2 SMNVEV (reference sequence). The CDR3 runs 15 residues. With 6 bases removed from V and 0 bases from J, the gap between germline ends came to 13 bases. The CDR3 bases are TGTGCCAGCAGCCACATTCCGCGGAGCACAGATACGCAGTATTTT. This gives the protein CASSHIPRSTDTQYF.

Only a few counts were recorded for this clone. The genes are TRBV10-3 and TRBJ1-1; D ambiguous. The length of the CDR3 is 15 residues. V was clipped by 1 base and J by 3 bases, with 12 bases between them. The germline CDR1 and CDR2 sequences are ENHRY and SYGVKD. The CDR3 sequence: CAISEWRERHTEAFF. CDR3 in DNA: TGTGCCATCAGTGAGTGGAGAGAAAGGCACACTGAAGCTTTCTTT.

This sequence joins TRBV5-6 and TRBJ1-2, with D perhaps TRBD1 (6 bases). The V gene's germline CDR1 is SGHDT and CDR2 YYEEEE. This CDR3 is 13 amino acids long. The V end was cut by 2 bases, the J end by 8 bases, with 13 bases between. This CDR3 is CASSLRAGEGYTF. The DNA of the CDR3 is TGTGCCAGCAGCTTAAGGGCAGGGGAGGGCTACACCTTC.

The chain employs TRBV4-3 and TRBJ2-1; the D is unclear. V dropped 0 bases and J dropped 1 base, with 7 bases sitting between them. The CDR3 spans 15 residues. Per the germline V gene, CDR1 is LGHNA and CDR2 is YSLEER. The CDR3 DNA reads as TGCGCCAGCAGCCAAGAAGTGCGGTCCTACAATGAGCAGTTCTTC. Its translation: CASSQEVRSYNEQFF.

V is TRBV28 and J is TRBJ1-1; no firm D call. The CDR3 has 14 residues. Trimming removed 1 base from V and 1 base from J, with 7 bases in between. Germline V gives CDR1 MDHEN, CDR2 SYDVKM. CDR3 residues: CASSLFSSNTEAFF. The CDR3 DNA follows: TGTGCCAGCAGTTTATTTTCTTCGAACACTGAAGCTTTCTTT.

The rearrangement links TRBV5-1 to TRBJ2-1, with 10 bases identical to TRBD2. V lost 2 bases and J lost 7; bases outside the gene matches: 6. The CDR3 covers 15 residues. Germline CDR1 and CDR2: SGHRS and YFSETQ. The CDR3 DNA reads TGCGCCAGCAGCTTCCTAGCGGGGGAGGGGAATGAGCAGTTCTTC. It translates to CASSFLAGEGNEQFF.

This clone has only one observation. V gene TRBV7-9 combines with J gene TRBJ1-1; 8 bases align to TRBD1. The ends lost 4 bases at V and 6 bases at J; junction bases unmatched: 10. The germline V gene encodes CDR1 SEHNR and CDR2 FQNEAQ (reference sequence). The CDR3 has 15 amino acids. CDR3 sequence (DNA): TGTGCCAGCAGCTCCCCGGACAGGGAGGGGCCTGAAGCTTTCTTT. Translating it yields CASSSPDREGPEAFF.